The 8 T cell receptor beta chains below come from one sample, sequenced in a study of regulatory T cells in long-lasting Graves disease. The authors built TCR beta libraries using iRepertoire HTBI primers and Arm-PCR of CDR3 regions. TCRdb re-analysed the multiplex PCR reads in MiXCR, keeping a single row per CDR3 protein. The repertoire includes roughly 610,000 distinct CDR3 sequences, 16% of them detected once, and 15% to 20% sits in the top ten. The time point here: newly diagnosed GD, antithyroid drugs for less than 3 months. RNA from PBMCs was the source of the TCR library. These data were also reused for a study on T cells in Graves' hyperthyroidism and ophthalmopathy.

The sequencing used peripheral blood mononuclear cells (PBMCs), collected at new diagnosis, from a patient treated with antithyroid drugs. Receptor source: a woman aged 25 to 45 with Graves disease.

This clonotype occurred a few times. The chain has TRBV28 and TRBJ2-5; a possible D gene is TRBD2 (6 bases). Between the trimmed V and J ends, which lost 7 bases and 5 bases, there was a span of 23 bases. The CDR3 totals 16 residues. The V gene's germline CDR1 is MDHEN and CDR2 SYDVKM. The CDR3 bases are TGTGCCAGCACCCGGGTCATCGGGGGTTTCGGGGAGACCCAGTACTTC. Amino acids: CASTRVIGGFGETQYF. Supplemented by reference TRBV28 and TRBJ2-5, the full variable domain reads DVKVTQSSRYLVKRTGEKVFLECVQDMDHENMFWYRQDPGLGLRLIYFSYDVKMKEKGDIPEGYSVSREKKERFSLILESASTNQTSMYLCASTRVIGGFGETQYFGPGTRLLVL.

At least ten counts were recorded for this clonotype. V usage is TRBV28 and J usage is TRBJ1-5, with no clear D. This CDR3 is built from 12 residues. Trimming removed 8 bases from V and 5 bases from J, with 10 bases in between. Germline assignment: CDR1 MDHEN and CDR2 SYDVKM. The CDR3 DNA reads TGTGCCAGCGGGTTCGTGGATCAGCCCCAGCATTTT. Its protein product is CASGFVDQPQHF. Together with reference TRBV28 and TRBJ1-5, the CDR3 gives the full variable domain: DVKVTQSSRYLVKRTGEKVFLECVQDMDHENMFWYRQDPGLGLRLIYFSYDVKMKEKGDIPEGYSVSREKKERFSLILESASTNQTSMYLCASGFVDQPQHFGDGTRLSIL.

This clonotype was seen a handful of times. The J gene is TRBJ1-1, the V gene TRBV3-1; TRBD1 matches at 7 bases. The germline V gene encodes CDR1 LGHDT and CDR2 YNNKEL (reference sequence). This CDR3 spans 18 amino acids. Trimming cost V 0 bases and J 0 bases; bases outside gene matches: 10. The chain's CDR3 is CASSQERVGRGLNTEAFF. In DNA, the CDR3 is TGTGCCAGCAGCCAAGAACGGGTCGGGAGGGGGCTGAACACTGAAGCTTTCTTT.

V and J are TRBV6-1 and TRBJ2-2; perhaps TRBD2 as D (9 bases). Per germline, CDR1 MNHNS and CDR2 SASEGT. The CDR3 sequence is 17 residues long. V was shortened by 10 bases and J by 3 bases, with 24 bases between the two germline ends. CDR3 nucleotides: TGTGCCACCTCTCGACAGGGGCGGGAGGGCCACACCGGGGAGCTGTTTTTT. It codes for CATSRQGREGHTGELFF.

This clonotype was recorded many times. The chain is built from TRBV28 and TRBJ2-1; 8 bases agree with TRBD2. The length of the CDR3 is 17 residues. CDR1 is MDHEN and CDR2 is SYDVKM in the germline V gene. V was clipped by 3 bases and J by 0 bases; unmatched bases: 7. CDR3 DNA: TGTGCCAGCAGTTTTACTAGCGGTTTAAGCTCCTACAATGAGCAGTTCTTC. It translates to CASSFTSGLSSYNEQFF. Full variable domain (rest looked up from reference TRBV28 and TRBJ2-1): DVKVTQSSRYLVKRTGEKVFLECVQDMDHENMFWYRQDPGLGLRLIYFSYDVKMKEKGDIPEGYSVSREKKERFSLILESASTNQTSMYLCASSFTSGLSSYNEQFFGPGTRLTVL.

The chain employs TRBV7-6 and TRBJ2-7, with TRBD2 matching over 11 bases. Germline CDR1 and CDR2: SGHVS and FNYEAQ. J was trimmed by 3 bases and V by 5 bases; bases with no gene match: 3. The CDR3 is 14 residues long. DNA for the CDR3: TGTGCCAGCAGCGTGACTAGCGGGGACTACGAGCAGTACTTC. Its protein is CASSVTSGDYEQYF. Combining the CDR3 with reference TRBV7-6 and TRBJ2-7 gives the whole variable domain GAGVSQSPRYKVTKRGQDVALRCDPISGHVSLYWYRQALGQGPEFLTYFNYEAQQDKSGLPNDRFSAERPEGSISTLTIQRTEQRDSAMYRCASSVTSGDYEQYFGPGTRLTVT.

V usage is TRBV29-1 and J usage is TRBJ2-7; 7 bases fit TRBD1. The CDR3 has 16 amino acids. Per the germline V gene, CDR1 is SQVTM and CDR2 is ANQGSEA. J gave up 2 bases and V 1 base, and 11 bases lay outside the gene matches. The CDR3 sequence: CSVEGGTAALPYEQYF. The CDR3 DNA reads TGCAGCGTTGAAGGGGGGACAGCCGCGCTTCCCTACGAGCAGTACTTC.

This clonotype showed up just once. This sequence may be a read error, since a much larger clone differs from it by one base. The genes are TRBV7-8 and TRBJ1-2; perhaps TRBD1 as D (6 bases). Germline-derived CDR1 and CDR2 are SGHVS and FQNEAQ. The CDR3 has 14 amino acids. V lost 5 bases, J lost 4 bases, and 14 bases lay in between. The CDR3 is CASSPGTRVYGYTF. The DNA of the CDR3 is TGTGCCAGCAGCCCCGGGACAAGGGTCTATGGCTACACCTTC.